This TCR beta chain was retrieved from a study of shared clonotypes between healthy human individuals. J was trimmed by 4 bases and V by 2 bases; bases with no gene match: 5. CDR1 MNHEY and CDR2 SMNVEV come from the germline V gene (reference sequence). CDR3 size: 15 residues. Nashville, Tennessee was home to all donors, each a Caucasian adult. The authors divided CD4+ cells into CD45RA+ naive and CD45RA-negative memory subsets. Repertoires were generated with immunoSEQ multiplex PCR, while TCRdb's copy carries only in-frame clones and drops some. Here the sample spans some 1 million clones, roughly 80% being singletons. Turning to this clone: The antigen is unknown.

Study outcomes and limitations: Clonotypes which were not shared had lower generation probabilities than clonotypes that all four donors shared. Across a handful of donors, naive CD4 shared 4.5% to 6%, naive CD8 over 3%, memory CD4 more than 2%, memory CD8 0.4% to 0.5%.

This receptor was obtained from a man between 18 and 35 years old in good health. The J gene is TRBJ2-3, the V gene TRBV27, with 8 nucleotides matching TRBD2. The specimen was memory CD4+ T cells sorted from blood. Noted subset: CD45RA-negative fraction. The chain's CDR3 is CASSLRREAPDTQYF. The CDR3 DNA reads TGTGCCAGCAGTTTAAGGCGGGAGGCCCCAGATACGCAGTATTTT.